The rows below give T cell receptor beta chains drawn from one sample of a study of T cells in Graves' hyperthyroidism and ophthalmopathy. TCRdb independently ran MiXCR on the multiplex PCR reads; one entry per CDR3 protein. Of fewer than 750,000 distinct CDR3 sequences in the sample, roughly 46% were seen once. The specimen was peripheral blood or thyroid tissue (not recorded which). These receptors all come from a woman aged 18-29 years with Graves' hyperthyroidism. The CDR3 runs from the conserved cysteine through the conserved F or W. D genes are given only for firm matches. Some rows mark clone size as missing; the rest say once, few, many or name a class of expanded clone.

j_call: TRBJ2-1; v_call: TRBV9; d_call: NA; clone_size: few; cdr3_nt: TGTGCCAGCAGCGTAGAGGCGGGGCCAGGAGTTGAGCAGTTCTTC; cdr3_aa: CASSVEAGPGVEQFF
j_call: TRBJ2-5; v_call: TRBV5-1; d_call: TRBD2; clone_size: NA; cdr3_nt: TGCGCCAGCAGCCCCGGACGGGAGGAAGAGACCCAGTACTTC; cdr3_aa: CASSPGREEETQYF
j_call: TRBJ2-7; v_call: TRBV20-1; d_call: NA; clone_size: many; cdr3_nt: TGCAGTGCTAGGGGGCACCCTAGCTACGAGCAGTACTTC; cdr3_aa: CSARGHPSYEQYF
j_call: TRBJ2-2; v_call: TRBV4-1; d_call: NA; clone_size: many; cdr3_nt: TGTGCCAGCAGACCCACAGGGAACACCGGGGAGCTGTTTTTT; cdr3_aa: CASRPTGNTGELFF
j_call: TRBJ2-7; v_call: TRBV2; d_call: TRBD2; clone_size: NA; cdr3_nt: TGTGCCAGCAGGGGGACTAGCGGGACGCATTACGAGCAGTACTTC; cdr3_aa: CASRGTSGTHYEQYF
j_call: TRBJ2-7; v_call: TRBV7-3; d_call: TRBD2; clone_size: NA; cdr3_nt: TGTGCCAGCAGCCCTGACACCGGGAGGGACTACGAGCAGTACTTC; cdr3_aa: CASSPDTGRDYEQYF
j_call: TRBJ2-1; v_call: TRBV20-1; d_call: TRBD2; clone_size: NA; cdr3_nt: TGCAGTGCTAGCCTTCCTAGCGGGATCAATGAGCAGTTCTTC; cdr3_aa: CSASLPSGINEQFF
j_call: TRBJ2-6; v_call: TRBV5-4; d_call: TRBD1; clone_size: many; cdr3_nt: TGTGCCAGCAGCTCGCTACGAGGACAGGGGGATTCCTCTGGGGCCAACGTCCTGACTTTC; cdr3_aa: CASSSLRGQGDSSGANVLTF
j_call: TRBJ1-1; v_call: TRBV9; d_call: NA; clone_size: many; cdr3_nt: TGTGCCAGCACACCTCGGGAGGGAGCGAACACTGAAGCTTTCTTT; cdr3_aa: CASTPREGANTEAFF
j_call: TRBJ1-5; v_call: TRBV20-1; d_call: TRBD1; clone_size: NA; cdr3_nt: TGCAGTGCTAGAGGGGACAGGGATAATCAGCCCCAGCATTTT; cdr3_aa: CSARGDRDNQPQHF
j_call: TRBJ1-2; v_call: TRBV29-1; d_call: NA; clone_size: once; cdr3_nt: TGCAGCGTAGGGCACGGCCAGACCGTCTATGGCTACACCTTC; cdr3_aa: CSVGHGQTVYGYTF
j_call: TRBJ2-5; v_call: TRBV7-9; d_call: TRBD2; clone_size: many; cdr3_nt: TGTGCCAGCAGAAGACTAGCGGGGGAGACCCAGTACTTC; cdr3_aa: CASRRLAGETQYF
j_call: TRBJ2-7; v_call: TRBV2; d_call: NA; clone_size: many; cdr3_nt: TGTGCCAGCGCTGGCGGCTACGAGCAGTACTTC; cdr3_aa: CASAGGYEQYF
j_call: TRBJ1-1; v_call: TRBV4-2; d_call: NA; clone_size: many; cdr3_nt: TGTGCCAGCAGCCCCCCATCCCGGCCCACTGAAGCTTTCTTT; cdr3_aa: CASSPPSRPTEAFF
j_call: TRBJ1-6; v_call: TRBV9; d_call: NA; clone_size: many; cdr3_nt: TGTGCCAGCAGCGTAGGGACAGCCTACGGGGTGAATTCACCCCTCCACTTT; cdr3_aa: CASSVGTAYGVNSPLHF
j_call: TRBJ2-2; v_call: TRBV2; d_call: NA; clone_size: NA; cdr3_nt: TGTGCCAGCAGTTCCCGGGACGGGTTCACCGGGGAGCTGTTTTTT; cdr3_aa: CASSSRDGFTGELFF
j_call: TRBJ1-1; v_call: TRBV20-1; d_call: NA; clone_size: NA; cdr3_nt: TGCAGTGCCCCCCGTGAGGTGAACACTGAAGCTTTCTTT; cdr3_aa: CSAPREVNTEAFF